This T cell receptor beta chain was documented in a study of cytomegalovirus exposure and HLA in healthy donors. At the level of the study: The roughly 120 validation repertoires and the 666 first-cohort repertoires shared a platform, a later analysis reported. Study-level points and caveats: The study found most TCR sequences rare, yet found some public TCRs in many donors.

Worth noting for this clone: The target antigen is unknown.

The donors belonged to the roughly 130-subject validation cohort, separate from the approximately 700-subject first cohort. The CDR3 loop spans 13 amino acids. Germline V gene lookup returns CDR1 SGHNT and CDR2 YYREEE (reference sequence). Deletions cut 0 bases from V and 8 bases from J, with 11 bases between. Using immunoSEQ multiplex PCR, the repertoire was profiled, and TCRdb retains in-frame clones only, with some absent. This sample yields approximately 160,000 clones, of which 70% to 90% are seen a single time; 5% to 7% belongs to the top ten. This sequence originates from a woman in her 30s in good health and CMV-seronegative. V gene TRBV5-4 combines with J gene TRBJ1-1; D unclear. Sequenced sample: PBMCs. The CDR3 loop reads CASSLVGRPEAFF. The CDR3 DNA sequence: TGTGCCAGCAGCTTGGTGGGGAGACCAGAAGCTTTCTTT. The variable domain in full, with the rest retrieved from reference TRBV5-4 and TRBJ1-1, is ETGVTQSPTHLIKTRGQQVTLRCSSQSGHNTVSWYQQALGQGPQFIFQYYREEENGRGNFPPRFSGLQFPNYSSELNVNALELDDSALYLCASSLVGRPEAFFGQGTRLTVV.